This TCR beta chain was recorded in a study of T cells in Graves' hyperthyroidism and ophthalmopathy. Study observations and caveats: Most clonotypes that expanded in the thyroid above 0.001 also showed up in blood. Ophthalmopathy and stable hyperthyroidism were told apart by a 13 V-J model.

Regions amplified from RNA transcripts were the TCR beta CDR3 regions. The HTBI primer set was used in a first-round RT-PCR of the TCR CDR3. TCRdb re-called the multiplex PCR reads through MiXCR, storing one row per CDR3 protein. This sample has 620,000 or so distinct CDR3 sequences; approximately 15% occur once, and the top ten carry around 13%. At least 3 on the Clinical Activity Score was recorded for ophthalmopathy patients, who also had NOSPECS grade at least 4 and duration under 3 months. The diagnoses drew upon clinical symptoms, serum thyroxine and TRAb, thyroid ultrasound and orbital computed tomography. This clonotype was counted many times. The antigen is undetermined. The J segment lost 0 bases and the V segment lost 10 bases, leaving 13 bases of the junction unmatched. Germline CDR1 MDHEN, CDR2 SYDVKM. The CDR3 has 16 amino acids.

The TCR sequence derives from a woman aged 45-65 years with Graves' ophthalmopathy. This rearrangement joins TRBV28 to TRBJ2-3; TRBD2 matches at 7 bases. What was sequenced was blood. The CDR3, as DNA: TGTGCCACACAGCGGGGCAATCACCTTAGCACAGATACGCAGTATTTT. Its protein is CATQRGNHLSTDTQYF. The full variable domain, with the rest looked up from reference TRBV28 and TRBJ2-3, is DVKVTQSSRYLVKRTGEKVFLECVQDMDHENMFWYRQDPGLGLRLIYFSYDVKMKEKGDIPEGYSVSREKKERFSLILESASTNQTSMYLCATQRGNHLSTDTQYFGPGTRLTVL.